Listed here are 17 T cell receptor beta chains from one sample, sequenced in a study of graft-versus-host responses after intestinal transplantation. This table comes from immunoSEQ multiplex PCR, and its TCRdb copy is limited to in-frame clones, with some not included. The sample contains about 130,000 clones, 92% of which appear only once. These receptors lack a known antigen. Material: unstimulated CD4+ T cells sorted from spleen or lymph node cells, obtained before intestinal transplant. The receptors were sampled from a human donor who received an intestinal transplant.

The chain has TRBV25-1 and TRBJ2-3; D is undetermined. The V gene lost 2 bases and the J gene lost 2 bases, with 17 bases spanning the gap. The germline V gene has CDR1 MGHDK and CDR2 SYGVNS. The CDR3 consists of 17 residues. The CDR3 nucleotides read TGTGCCAGCAGTGAAGAGCAGGTCCGTCCCTCCACAGATACGCAGTATTTT. It is translated as CASSEEQVRPSTDTQYF.

Here the CDR3 reads CASRSGTGANNEQFF. DNA of the CDR3: TGCGCCAGCAGGTCCGGGACAGGGGCTAACAATGAGCAGTTCTTC. The chain joins TRBV5-1 to TRBJ2-1, with TRBD1 identical over 10 bases. CDR1 is SGHRS and CDR2 is YFSETQ in the germline V gene. With V trimmed by 5 bases and J by 5 bases, 7 bases remained unmatched. There are 15 residues in the CDR3.

V and J are TRBV5-4 and TRBJ2-2; D possibly matches TRBD1 or TRBD2 (5 bases each). The CDR3 totals 15 residues. Germline V gives CDR1 SGHNT, CDR2 YYREEE (reference sequence). V was trimmed by 3 bases and J by 1 base, leaving 10 bases between them. The CDR3 sequence is CASSSLRGNTGELFF. The CDR3 DNA reads as TGTGCCAGCAGCTCCTTGAGGGGGAACACCGGGGAGCTGTTTTTT.

The V and J genes are TRBV5-1 and TRBJ2-1, with 12 bases identical to TRBD2. In germline, CDR1 is SGHRS, CDR2 YFSETQ. CDR3 length: 16 residues. V shed 3 bases, J shed 5 bases, and the junction held 6 bases outside the gene matches. The DNA for the CDR3 is TGCGCCAGCAGCTACATTCTAGCGGGAGGGAACAATGAGCAGTTCTTC. It encodes CASSYILAGGNNEQFF. The variable domain in full, with the rest retrieved from reference TRBV5-1 and TRBJ2-1, is KAGVTQTPRYLIKTRGQQVTLSCSPISGHRSVSWYQQTPGQGLQFLFEYFSETQRNKGNFPGRFSGRQFSNSRSEMNVSTLELGDSALYLCASSYILAGGNNEQFFGPGTRLTVL.

This chain joins TRBV28 and TRBJ1-5, with 10 nucleotides matching TRBD1. The V and J ends lost 5 bases and 1 base, in that order; junction bases with no gene match: 5. Germline CDR1 reads MDHEN; CDR2 reads SYDVKM. The CDR3 has 16 amino acids. For the CDR3, the DNA is TGTGCCAGCAGTCCCCGACAGGGGGCCAGCAATCAGCCCCAGCATTTT. Protein: CASSPRQGASNQPQHF. Filled out from reference TRBV28 and TRBJ1-5, the complete variable domain reads DVKVTQSSRYLVKRTGEKVFLECVQDMDHENMFWYRQDPGLGLRLIYFSYDVKMKEKGDIPEGYSVSREKKERFSLILESASTNQTSMYLCASSPRQGASNQPQHFGDGTRLSIL.

The chain links TRBV5-6 to TRBJ1-2; D not resolved. V was pared by 6 bases and J by 8 bases, with 17 bases between. Germline V CDR1 and CDR2: SGHDT, YYEEEE. This CDR3 region has 13 residues. CDR3 sequence (DNA): TGTGCCAGCACCCCAAGAAGAGATGGAGGCTACACCTTC. This encodes CASTPRRDGGYTF. Complete variable domain (other parts from reference TRBV5-6 and TRBJ1-2): DAGVTQSPTHLIKTRGQQVTLRCSPKSGHDTVSWYQQALGQGPQFIFQYYEEEERQRGNFPDRFSGHQFPNYSSELNVNALLLGDSALYLCASTPRRDGGYTFGSGTRLTVV.

V gene TRBV7-8 combines with J gene TRBJ2-3, with 9 bases fitting TRBD2. V gave up 2 bases and J gave up 1 base; unmatched junction bases: 13. The CDR3 is 19 residues long. CDR1 and CDR2 from the germline V gene are SGHVS and FQNEAQ. DNA of the CDR3: TGTGCCAGCAGCTTATGTTGGCTAGCGGGGCCCGTATGCACAGATACGCAGTATTTT. Its translation: CASSLCWLAGPVCTDTQYF.

The rearrangement uses TRBV27 and TRBJ1-4; no definite D call. The germline V and J ends were trimmed by 5 bases and 0 bases, with 16 bases remaining between them. CDR1 is MNHEY, CDR2 SMNVEV, per germline (reference sequence). CDR3 length: 17 amino acids. The CDR3 loop reads CASSPPGGSPTNEKLFF. The CDR3 DNA reads as TGTGCCAGCAGTCCTCCCGGAGGCAGCCCAACTAATGAAAAACTGTTTTTT.

With respect to this clone: At one of its ends the junction is not consistent with the germline gene, which may arise from a read error. This chain connects TRBV7-7 to TRBJ2-1; TRBD1 matches 7 bases. CDR1 and CDR2 (germline): SSHAT, FNYEAQ (reference sequence). This CDR3 is 13 amino acids long. The chain's CDR3 is CASSQGAYNEQFF. CDR3 nucleotide sequence: TGTGCTAGCAGCCAGGGGGCCTACAATGAGCAGTTCTTC.

The chain couples TRBV28 to TRBJ1-1; 10 bases agree with TRBD1. The trim removed 5 bases at V and 4 bases at J, leaving 7 bases unmatched. The CDR3 is 15 amino acids. CDR1 is MDHEN and CDR2 is SYDVKM in the germline V gene. The CDR3, as DNA: TGTGCCAGCAGTGAGACAGGGGGCTTTAGCACTGAAGCTTTCTTT. This gives the protein CASSETGGFSTEAFF.

This clone was detected once. The chain uses TRBV6-1 and TRBJ2-7; TRBD1 matches at 8 bases. With V trimmed by 3 bases and J by 2 bases, 12 bases remained unmatched. Germline-derived CDR1 and CDR2 are MNHNS and SASEGT. The CDR3 runs to 17 residues. CDR3 nucleotide sequence: TGTGCCAGCAGTGATCCATTCCGGGACAGGCGGGCCTACGAGCAGTACTTC. Protein: CASSDPFRDRRAYEQYF.

CDR3 amino acids: CASSLAQIYEQYF. The CDR3, as DNA: TGTGCCAGCAGCTTAGCCCAAATCTACGAGCAGTACTTC. J is TRBJ2-7 and V is TRBV7-2; the D is unclear. The germline V and J ends were trimmed by 0 bases and 3 bases, with 6 bases remaining between them. CDR3 length: 13 residues. Germline CDR1 and CDR2: SGHTA and FQGNSA.

The rearrangement uses TRBV9 and TRBJ2-2; D gene ambiguous. Trimming pared 1 base from V and 2 bases from J, leaving 6 bases between. The CDR3 has 14 residues. Germline V gene data show CDR1 as SGDLS and CDR2 as YYNGEE. Here the CDR3 reads CASSVFLNTGELFF. CDR3 nucleotides: TGTGCCAGCAGCGTATTCCTAAACACCGGGGAGCTGTTTTTT.

The chain employs TRBV7-2 and TRBJ2-2; D remains ambiguous. Germline V CDR1 and CDR2: SGHTA, FQGNSA. V lost 1 base and J lost 0, with 6 bases in between. The CDR3 length is 15 residues. The CDR3 DNA is TGTGCCAGCAGCTTAGAAACTGCGAACACCGGGGAGCTGTTTTTT. Protein product: CASSLETANTGELFF.

This chain connects TRBV11-2 to TRBJ2-5; D remains ambiguous. The DNA end favors TRBJ2-7, so the J call may be wrong. Germline V CDR1 and CDR2: SGHAT, FQNNGV. This CDR3 has 15 amino acids. The CDR3 nucleotides are TGTGCCAGCAGCTACGGGTCCTCCCTAGCCTACGAGCAGTACTTC. Its protein is CASSYGSSLAYEQYF.

As for this clone: The same CDR3 is also encoded by other DNA sequences in this sample. The J gene is TRBJ2-2, the V gene TRBV6-1, with 9 nucleotides matching TRBD1. The trim removed 6 bases at V and 6 bases at J, leaving 2 bases unmatched. This CDR3 spans 13 amino acids. CDR1 and CDR2 (germline): MNHNS, SASEGT. The CDR3: CASSRQGAGELFF. CDR3 nucleotide sequence: TGTGCCAGCAGCCGACAGGGGGCCGGGGAGCTGTTTTTT.

The chain combines TRBV5-4 with TRBJ2-7, with 8 bases that match TRBD1. The CDR3 spans 14 residues. V was clipped by 4 bases and J by 13 bases; unmatched bases: 16. The germline gives CDR1 SGHNT, CDR2 YYREEE (reference sequence). For the CDR3, the DNA is TGTGCCAGCAGCCAGGGACAGGACGCAATGCGTTTATACTTC. This sequence encodes CASSQGQDAMRLYF.